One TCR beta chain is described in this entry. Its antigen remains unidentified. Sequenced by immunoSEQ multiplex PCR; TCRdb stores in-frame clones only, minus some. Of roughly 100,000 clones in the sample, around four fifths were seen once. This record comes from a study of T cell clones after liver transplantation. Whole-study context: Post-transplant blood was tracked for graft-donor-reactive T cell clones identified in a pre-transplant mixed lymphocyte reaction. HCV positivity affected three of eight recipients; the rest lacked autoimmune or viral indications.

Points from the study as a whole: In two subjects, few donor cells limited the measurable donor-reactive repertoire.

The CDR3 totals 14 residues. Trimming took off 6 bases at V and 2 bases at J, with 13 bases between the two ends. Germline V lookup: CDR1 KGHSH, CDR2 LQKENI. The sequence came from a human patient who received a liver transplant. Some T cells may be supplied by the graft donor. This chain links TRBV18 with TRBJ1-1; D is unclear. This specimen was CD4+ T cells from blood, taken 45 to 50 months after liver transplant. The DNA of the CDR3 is TGTGCCAGCTCTTTACTTGACCTCAACACTGAAGCTTTCTTT. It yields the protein CASSLLDLNTEAFF.